This T cell receptor beta chain was captured in a study of CD8+ T cells in alopecia areata. Sequencing templates came from extracted RNA that was reverse transcribed into cDNA. Profiling relied on immunoSEQ multiplex PCR, and the TCRdb table lists in-frame clones only, not all of them. The data hold about 300,000 clones, with roughly 64% observed a single time. Described treatment: oral pan-JAK inhibitor, 5-10 mg twice daily. Sequencing was performed on CD4+ T cells sorted from blood, taken at week 24, from a patient treated with tofacitinib. The TCR sequence derives from a human donor with alopecia areata.

The CDR3 DNA reads TGTGCCAGCAGTTTCGGCACTTACACAGATACGCAGTATTTT. Protein product: CASSFGTYTDTQYF. The chain couples TRBV28 to TRBJ2-3; D is uncertain. Germline V gives CDR1 MDHEN, CDR2 SYDVKM. Trimming stripped 3 bases from V and 2 bases from J, with 9 bases between. This CDR3 region has 14 residues.